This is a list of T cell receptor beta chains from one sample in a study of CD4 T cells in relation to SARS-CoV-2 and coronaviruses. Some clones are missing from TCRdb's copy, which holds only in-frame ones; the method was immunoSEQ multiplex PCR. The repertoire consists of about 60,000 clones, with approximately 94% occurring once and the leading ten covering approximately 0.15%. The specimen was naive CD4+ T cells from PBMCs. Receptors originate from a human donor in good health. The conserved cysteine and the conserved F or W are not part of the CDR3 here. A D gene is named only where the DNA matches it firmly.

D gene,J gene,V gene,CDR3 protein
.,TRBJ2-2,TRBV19,ASSIRLVLRTGELF
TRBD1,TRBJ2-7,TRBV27,ASSQGAYEQY
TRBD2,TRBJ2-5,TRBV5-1,ASSLGSSGRAGETQY
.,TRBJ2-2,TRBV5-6,ASSLLQGIPGELF
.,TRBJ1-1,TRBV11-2,ASSLDTKAF
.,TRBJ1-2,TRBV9,ASSVSQAGFSDYT
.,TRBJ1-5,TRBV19,ASSMVAGNQPQH
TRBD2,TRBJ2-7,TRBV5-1,ASSPSPREGYEQY
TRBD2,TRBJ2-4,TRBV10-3,AISESLAGGPGY
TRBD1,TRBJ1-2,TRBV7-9,ASSLDLSGGVGYT
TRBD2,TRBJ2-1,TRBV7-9,ASSPGFKGRAAYNEQF
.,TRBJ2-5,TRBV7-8,ASRGAKFQETQY
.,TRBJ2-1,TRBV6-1,ASSEASRDEQF
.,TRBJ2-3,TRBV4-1,ASSRAPEVADTQY
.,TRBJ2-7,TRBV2,ASSESGSEQY
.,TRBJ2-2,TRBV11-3,ASSLGTLNTGELF
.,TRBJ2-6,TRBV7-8,ASSFGRLLSSGANVLT
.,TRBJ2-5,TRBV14,ASSHGWDAQETQY
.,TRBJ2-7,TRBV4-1,ASSQEGGLAGPEQY
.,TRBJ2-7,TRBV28,ASSATGLSSYEQY
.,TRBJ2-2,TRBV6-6,ASSNRNTGELF
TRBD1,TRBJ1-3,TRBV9,ASSEDRGGSFGNTIY
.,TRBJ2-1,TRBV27,ASVEGNGNEQF
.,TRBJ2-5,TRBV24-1,ATSDPRTPEETQY
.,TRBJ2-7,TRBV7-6,ASSSSPDGTYEQY
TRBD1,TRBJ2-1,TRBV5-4,ASSLWYGQGVNEQF
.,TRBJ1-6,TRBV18,ASSPQEANSPLH
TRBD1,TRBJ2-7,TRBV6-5,ASSYADRGLYEQY
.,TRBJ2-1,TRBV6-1,ASSDGDEQF
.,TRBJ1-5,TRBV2,ASSGGTFSNQPQH
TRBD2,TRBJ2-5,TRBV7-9,ASSLGGGGQETQY
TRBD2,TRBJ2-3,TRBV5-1,ASSPQGSGTSGILGTDTQY
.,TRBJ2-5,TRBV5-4,ASSLRGAEGTQY
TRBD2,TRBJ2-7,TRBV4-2,ASSHSGTSYEQY
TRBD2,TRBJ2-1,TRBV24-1,ATSDTYAGAYNEQF
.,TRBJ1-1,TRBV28,ASRSPGRTEAF
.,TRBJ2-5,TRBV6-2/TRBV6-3,ASSYTGVRQETQY
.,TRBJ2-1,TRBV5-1,ASMGYWNEQF
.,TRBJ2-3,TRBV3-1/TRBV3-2,ASRTKTSSDTQY
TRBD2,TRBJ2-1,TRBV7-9,ASSFVSGSVSYNEQF